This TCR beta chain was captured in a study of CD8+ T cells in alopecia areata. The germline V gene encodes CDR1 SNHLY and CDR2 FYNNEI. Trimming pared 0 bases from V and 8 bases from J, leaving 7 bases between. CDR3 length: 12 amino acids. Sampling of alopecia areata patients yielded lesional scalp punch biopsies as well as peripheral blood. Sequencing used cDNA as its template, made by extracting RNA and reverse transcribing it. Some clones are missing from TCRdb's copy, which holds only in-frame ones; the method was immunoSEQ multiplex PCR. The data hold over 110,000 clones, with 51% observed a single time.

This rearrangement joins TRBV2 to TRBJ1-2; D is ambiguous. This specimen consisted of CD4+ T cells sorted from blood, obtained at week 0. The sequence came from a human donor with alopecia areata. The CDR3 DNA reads TGTGCCAGCAGTGAAGCGCTCAGGGGCTACACCTTC. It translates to CASSEALRGYTF.